What follows describes a single T cell receptor beta chain. This sample is part of a study of blood T cell repertoires in COVID-19. In the study overall: Material from acute and convalescent COVID-19 was sourced from the United States, Italy and Spain. T cells, B-cell-depleted T cells, or PBMCs provided the cDNA or gDNA that served as material.

Between the trimmed V and J ends, which lost 5 bases and 10 bases, there was a span of 15 bases. The germline gives CDR1 SGHTA, CDR2 FQGNSA. The CDR3 is made up of 13 amino acids. Original processing notes: From reference gene primer amplification, estimates of nucleated cell counts were derived. TCRdb's table, derived via immunoSEQ multiplex PCR, lists solely in-frame clones and lacks some. The D gene and trimming were derived from the DNA, and the V and J assignments and clone size from that table. The profile shows around 200,000 clones, roughly 86% of them singletons. The chain combines TRBV7-2 with TRBJ1-3, with D possibly being TRBD1 (5 bases). This receptor was identified in a man aged 65-85 years with acute or convalescent COVID-19. Sequencing was performed on peripheral blood. The CDR3: CASSLRQMSTIYF. The CDR3 DNA reads TGTGCCAGCAGCCTCAGACAGATGAGTACCATATATTTT. The full variable domain, its missing parts supplied by reference TRBV7-2 and TRBJ1-3, is GAGVSQSPSNKVTEKGKDVELRCDPISGHTALYWYRQSLGQGLEFLIYFQGNSAPDKSGLPSDRFSAERTGGSVSTLTIQRTQQEDSAVYLCASSLRQMSTIYFGEGSWLTVV.